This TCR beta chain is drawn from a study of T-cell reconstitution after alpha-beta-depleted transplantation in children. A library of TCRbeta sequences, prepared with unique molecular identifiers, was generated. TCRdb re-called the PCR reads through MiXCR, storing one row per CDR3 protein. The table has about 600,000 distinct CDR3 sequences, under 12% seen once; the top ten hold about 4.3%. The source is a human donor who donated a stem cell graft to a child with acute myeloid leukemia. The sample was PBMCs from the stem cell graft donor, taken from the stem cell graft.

The CDR3 sequence: CAWSVLSGITDTQYF. The CDR3 DNA sequence: TGTGCCTGGAGTGTACTTAGCGGGATCACAGATACGCAGTATTTT. This chain connects TRBV30 to TRBJ2-3, with 8 bases matching TRBD2. CDR1 and CDR2 from the germline V gene are GTSNPN and SVGIG (reference sequence). CDR3 size: 15 residues. The V gene end was trimmed by 0 bases and the J gene end by 2 bases; junction bases not matched to a gene: 4.